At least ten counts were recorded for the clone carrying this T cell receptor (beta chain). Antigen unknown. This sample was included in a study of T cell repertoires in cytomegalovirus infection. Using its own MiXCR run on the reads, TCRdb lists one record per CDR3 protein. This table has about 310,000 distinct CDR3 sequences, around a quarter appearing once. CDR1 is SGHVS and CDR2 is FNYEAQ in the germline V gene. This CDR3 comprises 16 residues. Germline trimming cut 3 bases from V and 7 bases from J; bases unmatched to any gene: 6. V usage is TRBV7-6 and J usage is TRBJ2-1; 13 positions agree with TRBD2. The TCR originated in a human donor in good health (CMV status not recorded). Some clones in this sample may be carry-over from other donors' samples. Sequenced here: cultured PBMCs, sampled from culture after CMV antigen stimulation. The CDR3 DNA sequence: TGTGCCAGCAGCTTCACTAGCGGGAGGGGAAGTAATGAGCAGTTCTTC. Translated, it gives CASSFTSGRGSNEQFF. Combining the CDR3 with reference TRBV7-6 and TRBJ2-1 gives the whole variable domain GAGVSQSPRYKVTKRGQDVALRCDPISGHVSLYWYRQALGQGPEFLTYFNYEAQQDKSGLPNDRFSAERPEGSISTLTIQRTEQRDSAMYRCASSFTSGRGSNEQFFGPGTRLTVL.